This passage covers 14 T cell receptor beta chains from one sample sequenced in a study of T cells in localized non-small cell lung cancer. Sequencing was performed with immunoSEQ multiplex PCR; in TCRdb, only in-frame clones are kept and a portion is missing. The data show about 52,000 clones, 80% seen once. The source was PBMCs, collected before any cancer treatment. The receptors were sampled from a woman aged 35 to 75 with stage II lung adenocarcinoma.

The chain recombines TRBV30 with TRBJ2-3; 9 bases are a match to TRBD1. Germline lookup yields CDR1 GTSNPN and CDR2 SVGIG (reference sequence). The CDR3 length is 15 residues. Trimming at V came to 0 bases and at J to 0 bases, leaving 1 base not matched to a gene. The CDR3 spells CAWSVQGASTDTQYF. As DNA, the CDR3 is TGTGCCTGGAGTGTACAGGGGGCTAGCACAGATACGCAGTATTTT.

The genes are TRBV2 and TRBJ2-2; D is unclear. V lost 7 bases and J lost 0, with 9 bases in between. The V gene's germline CDR1 is SNHLY and CDR2 FYNNEI. This CDR3 spans 14 amino acids. CDR3 DNA sequence: TGTGCCAGCAAGGGATATGCGAACACCGGGGAGCTGTTTTTT. Amino acid sequence: CASKGYANTGELFF. Filled out from reference TRBV2 and TRBJ2-2, the complete variable domain reads EPEVTQTPSHQVTQMGQEVILRCVPISNHLYFYWYRQILGQKVEFLVSFYNNEISEKSEIFDDQFSVERPDGSNFTLKIRSTKLEDSAMYFCASKGYANTGELFFGEGSRLTVL.

As regards this clone: Mismatch with germline at one junction end may stem from a read error. This chain links TRBV5-4 with TRBJ1-2, with D uncertain. Germline lookup yields CDR1 SGHNT and CDR2 YYREEE (reference sequence). The CDR3 contains 13 residues. The CDR3 here is CASSLDANYDYTF. DNA for the CDR3: TGTGCCAGCAGCTTGGATGCTAACTATGACTACACCTTC.

The chain combines TRBV5-6 with TRBJ2-7; D is uncertain. V dropped 3 bases and J dropped 3 bases, with 4 bases sitting between them. Germline values: CDR1 SGHDT, CDR2 YYEEEE. This CDR3 is 11 amino acids long. CDR3 nucleotides: TGTGCCAGCAGCTATGGCTACGAGCAGTACTTC. Its translation: CASSYGYEQYF.

This clone was seen once. The V call is TRBV30, the J call TRBJ1-2, with 10 bases fitting TRBD1. Trimming removed 0 bases from V and 5 bases from J; junction bases left unmatched: 12. Germline V gene data show CDR1 as GTSNPN and CDR2 as SVGIG (reference sequence). This CDR3 spans 17 amino acids. CDR3 nucleotides: TGTGCCTGGAGTGTAACGAGGACAGGGGGAAGTGGGTATGGCTACACCTTC. Translating it yields CAWSVTRTGGSGYGYTF.

The chain combines TRBV6-1 with TRBJ1-5; tentative D call: TRBD1 (6 bases). In germline, CDR1 is MNHNS, CDR2 SASEGT. The CDR3 runs to 13 residues. V lost 9 bases, J lost 2 bases, and 11 bases lay in between. CDR3 nucleotides: TGTGCCAGACAGGGTGAACGCAATCAGCCCCAGCATTTT. This codes for CARQGERNQPQHF.

V and J are TRBV6-5 and TRBJ2-7; 8 nucleotides line up with TRBD1. The CDR3 has 14 residues. Germline assignment: CDR1 MNHEY and CDR2 SVGAGI. V trimming: 6 bases; J trimming: 2 bases; junction bases outside the gene matches: 6. As DNA, the CDR3 is TGTGCCAGCAGAACGGGACAGGTGGCCTACGAGCAGTACTTC. Residues: CASRTGQVAYEQYF.

This chain joins TRBV19 and TRBJ1-1; D possibly corresponds to TRBD1 (5 bases). The V end was cut by 1 base, the J end by 0 bases, with 12 bases between. Germline lookup yields CDR1 LNHDA and CDR2 SQIVND (reference sequence). This CDR3 has 16 residues. CDR3 amino acids: CASSIGSQGMNTEAFF. The CDR3 DNA reads as TGTGCCAGTAGTATAGGTAGCCAGGGAATGAACACTGAAGCTTTCTTT. The full variable domain, rest sourced from reference TRBV19 and TRBJ1-1, is DGGITQSPKYLFRKEGQNVTLSCEQNLNHDAMYWYRQDPGQGLRLIYYSQIVNDFQKGDIAEGYSVSREKKESFPLTVTSAQKNPTAFYLCASSIGSQGMNTEAFFGQGTRLTVV.

The chain employs TRBV19 and TRBJ2-3; 7 nucleotides align to TRBD1. CDR1 is LNHDA, CDR2 SQIVND, per germline (reference sequence). This CDR3 contains 14 residues. V lost 5 bases to trimming and J lost 4 bases; unmatched junction nucleotides: 6. CDR3 DNA sequence: TGTGCCAGTAGTGAGGGGGCGCGTCCAGATACGCAGTATTTT. It codes for CASSEGARPDTQYF.

The chain carries TRBV6-6 and TRBJ2-7, with D hard to call. V lost 8 bases and J 7 bases, leaving 6 bases between the germline ends. From germline, CDR1 is MNHNY and CDR2 SVGAGI (reference sequence). The CDR3 length is 9 residues. CDR3 nucleotides: TGTGCCAGCGGGGTAGAGCAGTACTTC. The encoded protein is CASGVEQYF.

CDR3 region: CASSLAGTGLPPTDTQYF. Here the CDR3 DNA reads TGCGCCAGCAGCTTGGCCGGGACAGGGTTACCTCCCACAGATACGCAGTATTTT. The chain has TRBV5-1 and TRBJ2-3; 9 bases fit TRBD1. The CDR3 has 18 amino acids. Trimming at V came to 0 bases and at J to 2 bases, leaving 10 bases not matched to a gene. CDR1 and CDR2 from the germline V gene are SGHRS and YFSETQ.

This rearrangement joins TRBV7-3 to TRBJ2-7; D perhaps matches TRBD1 (6 bases). Germline V gives CDR1 SGHTA, CDR2 FQGTGA. The CDR3 loop spans 16 amino acids. The germline V and J ends were trimmed by 1 base and 2 bases, with 15 bases remaining between them. CDR3 sequence reads: CASSLKPLAGAYEQYF. CDR3 nucleotides: TGTGCCAGCAGCTTAAAACCCTTGGCAGGGGCCTACGAGCAGTACTTC.

The chain links TRBV28 to TRBJ2-2; TRBD1 agrees at 8 bases. This CDR3 spans 15 amino acids. V was clipped by 5 bases and J by 3 bases; unmatched bases: 5. CDR1 is MDHEN and CDR2 is SYDVKM in the germline V gene. The CDR3 is CASSGQGGYTGELFF. CDR3 DNA sequence: TGTGCCAGCAGTGGACAGGGCGGGTACACCGGGGAGCTGTTTTTT.

This clone turned up a few times. The V and J genes are TRBV21-1 and TRBJ1-5; the table's D call TRBD1 went unverified against the DNA. TRBV21-1 is listed as a pseudogene. This CDR3 region has 16 residues. The CDR3 here is CASGKRTGGGNQPQHF. The CDR3 DNA sequence: TGTGCCAGCGGCAAGCGGACAGGGGGCGGAAATCAGCCCCAGCATTTT.